This T cell receptor beta chain originates from a study of identical twins. Whole-study results and caveats: Cross-sectional statistical analysis was relied on for the conclusions, without the same donors being followed.

With template switching, a universal primer site was added, and the cDNA carried unique molecular identifiers. TCRdb ran MiXCR on the 5' RACE reads and lists one entry per CDR3 protein. The data show fewer than 350,000 distinct CDR3 sequences, with roughly 8.6% seen just once and around 2.1% held by the top ten. This clonotype was found a few times. The antigen is not known. Trimming at V came to 4 bases and at J to 1 base, leaving 7 bases not matched to a gene. CDR3 length: 16 amino acids. Per the germline V gene, CDR1 is SGHRS and CDR2 is YFSETQ. The same specimen was also included in a second study, on yellow fever vaccine responses in identical twins. That work states: On the reported evidence, twins' vaccine T cell responses seemed partly convergent and partly personalized.

What was sequenced was memory (CD45RO+) T cells sorted from blood. This clonotype originated in a woman younger than 35 in good health. This chain uses TRBV5-1 with TRBJ1-1; 10 nucleotides line up with TRBD1. CDR3 nucleotides: TGCGCCAGCAGCCCGGACAGGGGGGGTAAGAACACTGAAGCTTTCTTT. Its translation is CASSPDRGGKNTEAFF.